These T cell receptor beta chains were read from a single sample in a study of blood T cell repertoires in COVID-19. Profiled with immunoSEQ multiplex PCR; TCRdb holds only in-frame clones, not every one. Counted here are about 440,000 clones, approximately 89% occurring once; the ten biggest clones make up around 12%. The sequenced material came from peripheral blood. These receptors were taken from a woman aged 50 to 65 with COVID-19, enrolled during active disease. Each CDR3 is given with its conserved first and last residue. The order of the fields is V gene, D gene, clone size, J gene, CDR3 length, CDR3 protein, CDR3 DNA. D genes are given only for firm matches. A clone size is listed for some rows: how often the clone was seen (once, few, many), or a class if it is expanded.

V: TRBV6-2/TRBV6-3; D: TRBD2; size: -; J: TRBJ2-1; length: 16; CDR3: CASSFRTSGVYNEQFF; DNA: TGTGCCAGCAGTTTTCGGACTAGCGGAGTCTACAATGAGCAGTTCTTC
V: TRBV9; D: TRBD2; size: -; J: TRBJ2-3; length: 15; CDR3: CASSVAGRVTDTQYF; DNA: TGTGCCAGCAGCGTAGCAGGGAGGGTCACAGATACGCAGTATTTT
V: TRBV18; D: TRBD1; size: -; J: TRBJ1-2; length: 17; CDR3: CASSARQGRKANYGYTF; DNA: TGTGCCAGCTCGGCCCGACAGGGGCGAAAAGCTAACTATGGCTACACCTTC
V: TRBV2; D: TRBD1; size: -; J: TRBJ1-2; length: 14; CDR3: CASKPQGQGYGYTF; DNA: TGTGCCAGCAAGCCCCAGGGACAGGGCTATGGCTACACCTTC
V: TRBV9; D: TRBD2; size: -; J: TRBJ2-1; length: 15; CDR3: CASNGGTGAYNEQFF; DNA: TGTGCCAGCAACGGGGGGACGGGAGCTTACAATGAGCAGTTCTTC
V: TRBV11-2; D: -; size: -; J: TRBJ1-1; length: 14; CDR3: CASSLSTANTEAFF; DNA: TGTGCCAGCAGCTTAAGTACAGCGAACACTGAAGCTTTCTTT
V: TRBV5-1; D: -; size: -; J: TRBJ2-5; length: 14; CDR3: CASSHRPRGETQYF; DNA: TGCGCCAGCAGCCACCGACCCCGGGGGGAGACCCAGTACTTC
V: TRBV15; D: -; size: -; J: TRBJ1-1; length: 15; CDR3: CATSSRRGTGTEAFF; DNA: TGTGCCACCAGCAGCCGCCGGGGGACGGGGACTGAAGCTTTCTTT
V: TRBV24-1; D: -; size: -; J: TRBJ2-3; length: 13; CDR3: CATSAPVTDTQYF; DNA: TGTGCCACCAGTGCCCCGGTCACAGATACGCAGTATTTT
V: TRBV6-5; D: -; size: -; J: TRBJ1-2; length: 13; CDR3: CASTIGLYYGYTF; DNA: TGTGCCAGCACAATCGGACTGTACTATGGCTACACCTTC
V: TRBV9; D: -; size: once; J: TRBJ1-6; length: 14; CDR3: CASSGRTGNSPLHF; DNA: TGTGCCAGCAGCGGCCGGACGGGGAATTCACCCCTCCACTTT
V: TRBV27; D: -; size: -; J: TRBJ1-1; length: 13; CDR3: CASRLTGWTEAFF; DNA: TGTGCCAGCAGACTTACAGGTTGGACTGAAGCTTTCTTT